This TCR beta chain was observed in a study of graft-versus-host responses after intestinal transplantation. Irradiated, violet-dye-labeled stimulator cells, around 200,000 in number, were plated with around 200,000 CFSE-labeled responder cells. With 2 bases clipped from V and 7 bases from J, the junction kept 10 bases outside the gene matches. CDR1 is SGHTA, CDR2 FQGTGA, per germline. The CDR3 consists of 16 residues. This clone was picked up a small number of times. Profiled with immunoSEQ multiplex PCR; TCRdb holds only in-frame clones, not every one. The table includes over 8,500 clones, 29% detected once.

The sample here was alloreactive CD8+ T cells from a mixed lymphocyte reaction culture, taken before intestinal transplant. The subset: CFSE-low proliferating T cells sorted from roughly six-day pre-transplant mixed lymphocyte reaction (GvH or HvG direction). The rearrangement links TRBV7-3 to TRBJ2-1, with 8 bases lining up with TRBD2. The origin of this receptor is a human patient who received an intestinal transplant. CDR3: CASSLLGGGQGNEQFF. Here the CDR3 DNA reads TGTGCCAGCAGCTTACTCGGGGGGGGCCAGGGAAATGAGCAGTTCTTC.